The 10 T cell receptor beta chains listed next were all sequenced from one sample in a study of blood T cell repertoires in COVID-19. Sequencing used immunoSEQ multiplex PCR; TCRdb keeps in-frame clones, though not all of them. The sample lists a few hundred thousand clones, 81% occurring once. Sequencing was carried out using peripheral blood. The receptors were gathered from a human donor with acute or convalescent COVID-19. The donor label of this sample is uncertain.

This clone was counted between two and nine times. J is TRBJ1-2 and V is TRBV6-5; 9 bases agree with TRBD1. This CDR3 is 13 amino acids long. CDR1 and CDR2 from the germline V gene are MNHEY and SVGAGI. Trimming cost V 5 bases and J 8 bases; bases outside gene matches: 6. The CDR3 reads CASSTTGGPGYTF. The CDR3 coding sequence is TGTGCCAGCAGTACGACAGGGGGACCCGGCTACACCTTC.

This clone has only a few counts. This chain uses TRBV5-5 with TRBJ2-2; possibly TRBD1 for D (5 bases). Germline CDR1 reads SGHKS; CDR2 reads YYEKEE (reference sequence). Trimming stripped 1 base from V and 3 bases from J, with 10 bases between. The CDR3 totals 15 residues. Written as DNA, the CDR3 is TGTGCCAGCAGCTTGTTTGACAGAGACACCGGGGAGCTGTTTTTT. This sequence encodes CASSLFDRDTGELFF.

This chain joins TRBV5-1 and TRBJ2-1, with 9 bases that match TRBD1. V lost 6 bases to trimming and J lost 8 bases; unmatched junction nucleotides: 3. Looked up from germline, CDR1 is SGHRS and CDR2 is YFSETQ. CDR3 length: 12 amino acids. The DNA of the CDR3 is TGCGCCAGCACGGGACAGGGACATGAGCAGTTCTTC. This translates into CASTGQGHEQFF.

V is TRBV6-2 or TRBV6-3 and J is TRBJ1-5; weak D call: TRBD1 (5 bases). This CDR3 is 13 amino acids long. Deletions cut 2 bases from V and 5 bases from J, with 7 bases between. Germline V gene lookup returns CDR1 MNHEY and CDR2 SVGEGT. Written as DNA, the CDR3 is TGTGCCAGCAGTTACGGCAGGGATCAGCCCCAGCATTTT. As protein: CASSYGRDQPQHF.

V gene TRBV18 combines with J gene TRBJ2-2; 7 nucleotides line up with TRBD2. The V gene's germline CDR1 is KGHSH and CDR2 LQKENI. After removal of 0 bases from V and 7 bases from J, the junction contained 5 bases not matched to a gene. This CDR3 has 15 residues. The CDR3 region has the DNA TGTGCCAGCTCACCACCGATTGGACTAGACGGGGAGCTGTTTTTT. It codes for CASSPPIGLDGELFF.

The chain is built from TRBV18 and TRBJ1-6; 8 bases line up with TRBD1. Per the germline V gene, CDR1 is KGHSH and CDR2 is LQKENI. This CDR3 has 15 amino acids. The J segment lost 6 bases and the V segment lost 2 bases, leaving 3 bases of the junction unmatched. The CDR3 loop is CASSPGDRPNSPLHF. As DNA, the CDR3 is TGTGCCAGCTCACCAGGGGACAGGCCTAATTCACCCCTCCACTTT.

The chain is built from TRBV2 and TRBJ1-4, with TRBD1 as a possible D gene (5 bases). The germline V gene has CDR1 SNHLY and CDR2 FYNNEI. The germline V and J ends were trimmed by 7 bases and 5 bases, with 11 bases remaining between them. CDR3 length: 13 residues. CDR3 in amino acids: CASMRDLNEKLFF. The DNA for the CDR3 is TGTGCCAGCATGAGGGACTTAAATGAAAAACTGTTTTTT.

The chain is built from TRBV7-9 and TRBJ1-6, with 10 nucleotides matching TRBD1. This CDR3 is built from 15 residues. V lost 6 bases and J lost 7; bases outside the gene matches: 6. CDR1 is SEHNR, CDR2 FQNEAQ, per germline (reference sequence). The CDR3 sequence is CASSRQGARNSPLHF. The CDR3 DNA is TGTGCCAGCAGTCGACAGGGGGCTAGGAATTCACCCCTCCACTTT.

This chain links TRBV27 with TRBJ1-6, with TRBD1 identical over 8 bases. The germline V gene has CDR1 MNHEY and CDR2 SMNVEV (reference sequence). The V segment lost 4 bases and the J segment 6 bases; nucleotides outside the gene matches: 5. The CDR3 is made up of 15 amino acids. CDR3 protein: CASSYRTGPNSPLHF. Here the CDR3 DNA reads TGTGCCAGCAGTTACCGGACAGGGCCTAATTCACCCCTCCACTTT.

The rearrangement joins TRBV24-1 to TRBJ2-3; D is possibly TRBD2 (6 bases). V gave up 6 bases and J gave up 2 bases, with 17 bases separating them. CDR3 length equals 16 residues. Looked up from germline, CDR1 is KGHDR and CDR2 is SFDVKD. The CDR3 protein is CATSPGGGRPTDTQYF. In DNA form, the CDR3 reads TGTGCCACCAGTCCTGGTGGGGGGAGGCCCACAGATACGCAGTATTTT.